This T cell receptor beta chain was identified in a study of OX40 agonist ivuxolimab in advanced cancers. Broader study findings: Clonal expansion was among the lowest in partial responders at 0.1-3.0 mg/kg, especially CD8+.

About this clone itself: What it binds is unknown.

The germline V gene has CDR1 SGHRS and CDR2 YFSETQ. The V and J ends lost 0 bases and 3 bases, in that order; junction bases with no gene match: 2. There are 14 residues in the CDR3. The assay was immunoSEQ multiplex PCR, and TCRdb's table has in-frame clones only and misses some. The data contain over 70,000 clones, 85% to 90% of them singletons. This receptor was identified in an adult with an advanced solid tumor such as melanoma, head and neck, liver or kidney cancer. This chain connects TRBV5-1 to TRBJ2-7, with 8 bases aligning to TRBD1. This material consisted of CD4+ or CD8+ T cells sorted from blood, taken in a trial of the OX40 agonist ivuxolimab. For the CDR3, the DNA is TGCGCCAGCAGCTTGGAACAGGGGGGCTACGAGCAGTACTTC. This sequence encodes CASSLEQGGYEQYF.